Only one count was recorded for the clone carrying this T cell receptor (beta chain). Its antigen remains unknown. Sequenced by immunoSEQ multiplex PCR; TCRdb stores in-frame clones only, minus some. Seen here are 150,000 to 200,000 clones, over 65% observed once, and the top ten hold approximately 2%. The data belong to a study of cytotoxic CD8 clonotypes in ibrutinib-treated CLL. Study overall: After median approximately 74 months, approximately 14 stayed in remission, around twelve progressed; responses 25 or so partial, 2 complete. The samples contained approximately 280,000 productive templates on average. They also contained an average of 94,082 productive rearrangements.

Findings and caveats of the study: Sustained-remission patients were sampled at one set of times and progressing patients at different ones.

The origin of this receptor is a human donor with chronic lymphocytic leukemia. Here the sequenced sample was PBMCs, taken after 12 months of ibrutinib treatment.

CDR3 sequence: CASSPQIGGVRETQYF. DNA of the CDR3: TGTGCCAGCAGCCCACAGATCGGGGGGGTCCGGGAGACCCAGTACTTC. The chain uses TRBV7-7 and TRBJ2-5; 8 positions match TRBD2. CDR3 size: 16 residues. Losses at the gene ends were 5 bases for V and 5 bases for J; bases not matched to a gene: 13. CDR1 and CDR2 from the germline V gene are SSHAT and FNYEAQ (reference sequence).